This T cell receptor beta chain was captured by sequencing in a study of blood T cells in healthy people across ages. This CDR3 region has 14 residues. Trimming at V came to 4 bases and at J to 3 bases, leaving 6 bases not matched to a gene. Germline-derived CDR1 and CDR2 are SGHVS and FQNEAQ. The second PCR ran about 6 to 12 cycles with a sample-barcoded 5' primer and J-beta primers. TCRdb recomputed calls from the 5' RACE reads with MiXCR, one row per CDR3 protein. Of some 1.5 million distinct CDR3 sequences listed, about 45% are singletons. This chain uses TRBV7-8 with TRBJ2-7, with 7 nucleotides matching TRBD2. The source of this sequence is a woman younger than 35 in good health. The sequenced sample was blood. The CDR3 sequence: CASSYRRGDYEQYF. The CDR3 nucleotides read TGTGCCAGCAGCTACCGCCGGGGGGACTACGAGCAGTACTTC.